These T cell receptor beta chains were read from a single sample in a study of blood T cell repertoires in COVID-19. The data were produced by immunoSEQ multiplex PCR, yet TCRdb's version contains in-frame clones alone and is incomplete. The table lists approximately 91,000 clones, about 80% of them singletons. Sequencing used peripheral blood. The origin of the receptors is a human donor in a cohort sampled during active COVID-19. Both conserved end residues are part of each CDR3. The D gene is left open where the match is weak. Size values are once, few and many counts, or a class for expanded clones, and some rows have none.

abundance,v_gene,len,d_gene,j_gene,CDR3aa,CDR3nt
once,TRBV25-1,17,TRBD2,TRBJ2-6,CASAPRGAPSGANVLTF,TGTGCCAGCGCCCCGCGGGGGGCGCCTTCTGGGGCCAACGTCCTGACTTTC
.,TRBV6-5,13,.,TRBJ1-1,CASTKSGNTEAFF,TGTGCCAGCACGAAAAGCGGAAACACTGAAGCTTTCTTT
.,TRBV15,13,.,TRBJ2-7,CATSRGDFYEQYF,TGTGCCACCAGCAGAGGAGACTTTTACGAGCAGTACTTC
.,TRBV10-3,13,.,TRBJ2-6,CASQEAGANVLTF,TGTGCCTCCCAAGAGGCTGGGGCCAACGTCCTGACTTTC
once,TRBV5-1,14,.,TRBJ2-5,CASSSSGTQETQYF,TGCGCCAGCAGCTCCTCCGGGACACAAGAGACCCAGTACTTC
.,TRBV9,15,TRBD1,TRBJ1-3,CASSIRQGTGNTIYF,TGTGCCAGCAGCATAAGACAGGGGACTGGAAACACCATATATTTT
.,TRBV5-6,15,.,TRBJ2-7,CASSLGSARGYEQYF,TGTGCCAGCAGCTTGGGGTCCGCCAGGGGCTACGAGCAGTACTTC
medium-sized,TRBV29-1,14,.,TRBJ1-5,CSVSGDGSNQPQHF,TGCAGCGTCTCAGGGGATGGTAGCAATCAGCCCCAGCATTTT
.,TRBV7-9,15,TRBD2,TRBJ2-7,CASSLAASGSYEQYF,TGTGCCAGCAGCTTAGCGGCTAGCGGATCCTACGAGCAGTACTTC
.,TRBV3-1/TRBV3-2,16,.,TRBJ1-1,CASSRRGARENTEAFF,TGTGCCAGCAGCCGAAGAGGCGCCAGGGAGAACACTGAAGCTTTCTTT
.,TRBV6-6,15,TRBD1,TRBJ1-1,CASRTAGTGNTEAFF,TGTGCCAGCAGAACTGCCGGGACAGGGAACACTGAAGCTTTCTTT
.,TRBV6-1,14,TRBD2,TRBJ2-7,CASSEERDSHEQYF,TGTGCCAGCAGTGAGGAGCGGGATTCTCACGAGCAGTACTTC
.,TRBV5-5,15,.,TRBJ2-2,CASSLGDSHTGELFF,TGTGCCAGCAGCTTGGGAGACTCACACACCGGGGAGCTGTTTTTT
.,TRBV7-2,13,.,TRBJ2-7,CASSFILQYEQYF,TGTGCCAGCAGCTTCATCTTACAGTACGAGCAGTACTTC
.,TRBV11-2,16,TRBD2,TRBJ2-1,CASRWTSGGSYNEQFF,TGTGCCAGCAGGTGGACTAGCGGGGGCTCCTACAATGAGCAGTTCTTC
.,TRBV5-1,16,.,TRBJ2-5,CASSSGSAGVQETQYF,TGCGCCAGCAGCTCCGGTTCGGCCGGAGTACAAGAGACCCAGTACTTC
.,TRBV6-5,15,TRBD2,TRBJ2-3,CASRARTSRPDTQYF,TGTGCCAGCAGAGCCCGGACTAGCAGGCCAGATACGCAGTATTTT
.,TRBV2,14,.,TRBJ2-3,CASSDGSSRDTQYF,TGTGCCAGCAGCGACGGCTCTAGCAGAGATACGCAGTATTTT
.,TRBV27,13,.,TRBJ1-2,CASSYRVNYGYTF,TGTGCCAGCAGTTACAGGGTTAACTATGGCTACACCTTC
.,TRBV2,20,TRBD2,TRBJ2-6,CASSETPPGGSSSGANVLTF,TGTGCCAGCAGTGAGACCCCCCCGGGAGGCTCCTCTTCTGGGGCCAACGTCCTGACTTTC
.,TRBV5-1,13,.,TRBJ1-5,CASSPEGNQPQHF,TGCGCCAGCAGCCCAGAGGGCAATCAGCCCCAGCATTTT
.,TRBV19,15,.,TRBJ1-2,CASSPGPGGHYGYTF,TGTGCCAGTAGTCCCGGCCCTGGCGGGCACTATGGCTACACCTTC
.,TRBV29-1,11,.,TRBJ2-5,CSVSVAETQYF,TGCAGCGTTAGTGTTGCGGAGACCCAGTACTTC
.,TRBV28,13,TRBD2,TRBJ2-5,CASTTSGGETQYF,TGTGCCAGCACGACTAGCGGGGGCGAGACCCAGTACTTC
.,TRBV7-9,17,TRBD1,TRBJ1-1,CASSFGTGHRLGTEAFF,TGTGCCAGCAGCTTTGGGACAGGGCATCGCTTAGGCACTGAAGCTTTCTTT
.,TRBV28,15,TRBD1,TRBJ1-5,CASSLPDREYQPQHF,TGTGCCAGCAGTTTGCCAGACAGGGAATACCAGCCCCAGCATTTT